This T cell receptor (beta chain) is drawn from a study of response to subunit inactivated influenza vaccine. Trimming left V 0 bases short and J 8 bases short, with 20 bases between. The CDR3 is 16 amino acids. The germline CDR1 and CDR2 sequences are SGHDT and YYEEEE. Study conclusions and caveats: Authors suggested each seasonal influenza vaccination recruits few new T cells.

On this clonotype: The antigen is not known.

Each CDR3 protein is one row after TCRdb ran MiXCR on the RT-PCR reads. The sample shows about 160,000 distinct CDR3 sequences, around 9.9% of them seen only once. The sample here was non-naive T cells sorted from PBMCs, taken more than 35 days after vaccination. This clonotype originated in a middle-aged man who received an inactivated influenza vaccine. The chain has TRBV5-6 and TRBJ1-2; D is possibly TRBD1 (5 bases). The CDR3 bases are TGTGCCAGCAGCTTGGCTCAGGGTCATACCCAAGGGGGCTACACCTTC. This translates into CASSLAQGHTQGGYTF.